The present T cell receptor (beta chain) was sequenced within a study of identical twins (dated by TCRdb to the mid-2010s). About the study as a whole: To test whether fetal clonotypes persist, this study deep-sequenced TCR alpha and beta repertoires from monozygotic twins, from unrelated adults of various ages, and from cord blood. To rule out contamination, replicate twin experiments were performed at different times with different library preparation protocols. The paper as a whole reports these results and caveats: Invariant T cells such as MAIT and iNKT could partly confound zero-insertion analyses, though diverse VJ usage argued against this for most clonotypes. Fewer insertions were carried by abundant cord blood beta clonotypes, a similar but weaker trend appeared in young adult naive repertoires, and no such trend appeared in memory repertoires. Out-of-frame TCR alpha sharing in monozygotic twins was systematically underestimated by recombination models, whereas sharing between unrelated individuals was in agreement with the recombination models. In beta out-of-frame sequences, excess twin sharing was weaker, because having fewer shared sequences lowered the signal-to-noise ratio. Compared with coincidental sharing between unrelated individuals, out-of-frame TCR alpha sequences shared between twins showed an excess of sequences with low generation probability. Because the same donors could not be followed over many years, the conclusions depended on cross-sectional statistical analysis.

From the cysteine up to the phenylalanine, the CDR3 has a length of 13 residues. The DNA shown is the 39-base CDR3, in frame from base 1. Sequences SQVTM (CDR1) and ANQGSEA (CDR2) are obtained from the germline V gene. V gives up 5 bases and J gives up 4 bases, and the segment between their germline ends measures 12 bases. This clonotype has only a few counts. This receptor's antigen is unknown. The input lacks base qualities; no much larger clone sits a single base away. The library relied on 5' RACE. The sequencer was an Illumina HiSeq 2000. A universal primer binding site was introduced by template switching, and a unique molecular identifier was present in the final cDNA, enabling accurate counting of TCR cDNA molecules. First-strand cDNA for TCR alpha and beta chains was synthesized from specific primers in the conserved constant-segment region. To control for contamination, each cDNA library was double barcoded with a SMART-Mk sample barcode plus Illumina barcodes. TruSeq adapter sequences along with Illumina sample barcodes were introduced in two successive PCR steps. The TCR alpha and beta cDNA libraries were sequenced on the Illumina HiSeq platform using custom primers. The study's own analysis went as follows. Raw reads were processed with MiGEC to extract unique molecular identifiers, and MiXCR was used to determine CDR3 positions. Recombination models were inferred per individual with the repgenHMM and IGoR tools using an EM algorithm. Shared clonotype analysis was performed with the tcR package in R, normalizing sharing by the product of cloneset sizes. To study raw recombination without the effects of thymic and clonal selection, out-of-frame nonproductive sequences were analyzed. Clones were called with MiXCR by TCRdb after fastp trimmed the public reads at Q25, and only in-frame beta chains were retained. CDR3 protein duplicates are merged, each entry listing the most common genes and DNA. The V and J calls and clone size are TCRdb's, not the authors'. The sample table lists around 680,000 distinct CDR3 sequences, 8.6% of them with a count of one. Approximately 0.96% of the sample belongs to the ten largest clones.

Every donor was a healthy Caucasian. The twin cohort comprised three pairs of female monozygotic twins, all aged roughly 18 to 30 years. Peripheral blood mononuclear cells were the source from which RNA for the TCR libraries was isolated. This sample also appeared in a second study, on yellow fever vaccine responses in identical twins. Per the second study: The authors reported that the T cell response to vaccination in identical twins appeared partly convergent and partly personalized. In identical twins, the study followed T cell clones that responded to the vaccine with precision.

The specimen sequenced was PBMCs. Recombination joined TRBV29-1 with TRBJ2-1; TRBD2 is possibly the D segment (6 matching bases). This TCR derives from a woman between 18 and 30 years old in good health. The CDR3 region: CSVNRETYNEQFF. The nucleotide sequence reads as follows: TGCAGCGTTAACCGGGAGACTTACAATGAGCAGTTCTTC.